The 5 T cell receptor beta chains below come from one sample, sequenced in a study of a mutant IDH1 vaccine in newly diagnosed glioma. Libraries were prepared by immunoSEQ multiplex PCR; TCRdb keeps only in-frame clonotypes and omits some of them. This table has under 75,000 clones, about 90% appearing once. Regarding time point: baseline, week 1 (first vaccination visit). Regarding treatment: pre-vaccination baseline after standard-of-care therapy. Sequences were derived from PBMCs, sampled from a glioma patient treated with radiotherapy, temozolomide or both. The receptors originated from a man in his fifties or sixties with glioma.

The V and J genes are TRBV6-8 and TRBJ2-3; TRBD1 matches 7 bases. This CDR3 has 16 residues. With 6 bases clipped from V and 5 bases from J, the junction kept 14 bases outside the gene matches. CDR1 is MNHGY, CDR2 SAAAGT, per germline. The CDR3 nucleotides are TGTGCCAGCAGATCTTTAAGGGGGCGTAAAAAAGATACGCAGTATTTT. Protein sequence: CASRSLRGRKKDTQYF.

The chain is built from TRBV9 and TRBJ2-5, with a possible D match to TRBD2 (7 bases). CDR1 is SGDLS, CDR2 YYNGEE, per germline. The CDR3 length is 15 residues. Trimming pared 7 bases from V and 3 bases from J, leaving 19 bases between. CDR3 in DNA: TGTGCCAGCTCAAGGGGGGCTGGGGGGGAAGAGACCCAGTACTTC. This codes for CASSRGAGGEETQYF.

The chain recombines TRBV9 with TRBJ1-1, with D perhaps TRBD1 (6 bases). Trimming took 0 bases from V and 5 from J, leaving 11 bases between them. CDR3 length: 14 amino acids. The germline gives CDR1 SGDLS, CDR2 YYNGEE. CDR3 nucleotides: TGTGCCAGCAGCGTAGGAGGGGGGGATACTGAAGCTTTCTTT. Translation: CASSVGGGDTEAFF. The full variable domain, completed using reference TRBV9 and TRBJ1-1, is DSGVTQTPKHLITATGQRVTLRCSPRSGDLSVYWYQQSLDQGLQFLIQYYNGEERAKGNILERFSAQQFPDLHSELNLSSLELGDSALYFCASSVGGGDTEAFFGQGTRLTVV.

This sequence joins TRBV2 and TRBJ2-2, with 10 bases lining up with TRBD2. Germline CDR1 reads SNHLY; CDR2 reads FYNNEI. V trimming: 6 bases; J trimming: 6 bases; junction bases outside the gene matches: 4. The CDR3 is 14 residues long. The CDR3 DNA sequence: TGTGCCAGCAGGCCTAGCGGGAGTTCCGGGGAGCTGTTTTTT. Amino acid sequence: CASRPSGSSGELFF.

In DNA form, the CDR3 reads TGTGCCAGTAGGACAGGGGGCGTTAACACCGGGGAGCTGTTTTTT. Encoded protein: CASRTGGVNTGELFF. The V gene is TRBV19, the J gene TRBJ2-2; 10 bases agree with TRBD1. Germline loops: CDR1 LNHDA, CDR2 SQIVND (reference sequence). The CDR3 runs 15 residues. The ends lost 6 bases at V and 2 bases at J; junction bases unmatched: 3. The entire variable domain, with the rest obtained from reference TRBV19 and TRBJ2-2, is as follows: DGGITQSPKYLFRKEGQNVTLSCEQNLNHDAMYWYRQDPGQGLRLIYYSQIVNDFQKGDIAEGYSVSREKKESFPLTVTSAQKNPTAFYLCASRTGGVNTGELFFGEGSRLTVL.